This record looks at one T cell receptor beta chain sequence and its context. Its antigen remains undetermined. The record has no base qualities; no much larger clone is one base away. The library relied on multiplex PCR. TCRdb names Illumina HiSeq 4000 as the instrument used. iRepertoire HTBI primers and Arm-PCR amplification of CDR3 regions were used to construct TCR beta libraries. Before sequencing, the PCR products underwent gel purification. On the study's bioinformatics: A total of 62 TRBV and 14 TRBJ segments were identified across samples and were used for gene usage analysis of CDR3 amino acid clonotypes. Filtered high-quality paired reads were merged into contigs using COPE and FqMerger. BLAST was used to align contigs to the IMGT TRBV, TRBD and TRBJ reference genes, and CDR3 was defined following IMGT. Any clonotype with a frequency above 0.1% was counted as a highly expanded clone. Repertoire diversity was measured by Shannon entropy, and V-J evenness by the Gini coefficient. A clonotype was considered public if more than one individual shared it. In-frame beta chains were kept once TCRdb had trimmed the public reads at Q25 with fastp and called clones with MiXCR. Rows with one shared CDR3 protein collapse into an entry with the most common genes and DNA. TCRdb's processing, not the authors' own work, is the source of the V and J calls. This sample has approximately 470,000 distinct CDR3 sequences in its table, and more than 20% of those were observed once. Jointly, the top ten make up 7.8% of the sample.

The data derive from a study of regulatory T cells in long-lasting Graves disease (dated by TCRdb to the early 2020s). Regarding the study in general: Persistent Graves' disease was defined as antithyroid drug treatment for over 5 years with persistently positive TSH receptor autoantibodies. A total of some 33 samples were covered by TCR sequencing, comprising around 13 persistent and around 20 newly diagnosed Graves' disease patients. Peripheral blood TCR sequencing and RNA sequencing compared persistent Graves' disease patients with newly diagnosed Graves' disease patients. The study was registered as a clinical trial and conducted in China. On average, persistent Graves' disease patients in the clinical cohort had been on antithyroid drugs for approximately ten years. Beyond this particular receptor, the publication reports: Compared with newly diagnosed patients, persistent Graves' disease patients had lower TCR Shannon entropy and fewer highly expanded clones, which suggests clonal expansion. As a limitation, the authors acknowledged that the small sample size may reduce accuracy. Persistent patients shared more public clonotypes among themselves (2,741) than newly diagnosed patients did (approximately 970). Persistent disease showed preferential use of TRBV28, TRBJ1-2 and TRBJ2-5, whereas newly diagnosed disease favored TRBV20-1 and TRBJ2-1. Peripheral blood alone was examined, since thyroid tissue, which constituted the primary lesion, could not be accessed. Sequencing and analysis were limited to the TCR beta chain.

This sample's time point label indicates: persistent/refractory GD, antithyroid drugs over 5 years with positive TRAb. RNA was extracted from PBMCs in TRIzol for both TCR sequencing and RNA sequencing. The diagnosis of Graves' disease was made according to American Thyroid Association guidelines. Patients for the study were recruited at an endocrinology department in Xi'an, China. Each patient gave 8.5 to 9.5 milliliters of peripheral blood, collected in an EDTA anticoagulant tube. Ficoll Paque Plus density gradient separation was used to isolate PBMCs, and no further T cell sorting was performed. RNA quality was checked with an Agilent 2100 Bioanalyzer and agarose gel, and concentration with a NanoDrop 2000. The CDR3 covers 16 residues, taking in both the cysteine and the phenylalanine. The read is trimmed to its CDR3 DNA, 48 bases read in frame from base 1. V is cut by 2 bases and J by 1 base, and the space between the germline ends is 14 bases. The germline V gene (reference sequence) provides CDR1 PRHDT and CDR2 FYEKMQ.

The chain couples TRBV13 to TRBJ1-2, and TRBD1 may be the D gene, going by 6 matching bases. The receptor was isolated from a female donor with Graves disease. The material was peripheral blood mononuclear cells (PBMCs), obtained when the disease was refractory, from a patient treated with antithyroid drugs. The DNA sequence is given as TGTGCCAGCAGCTTAAATGAGTTAGGGGGTAACTATGGCTACACCTTC. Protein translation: CASSLNELGGNYGYTF.